The entry below gives a single TCR beta chain sequence along with its context. Its specificity is unknown. The data are from a study of CD8+ T cells in alopecia areata. Findings and limits, study-wide: Lesional scalp displayed greater clonality than normal scalp, most notably in alopecia totalis/universalis. Sequenced scalp T cells also include alphabeta T cells resident in normal skin.

As for treatment: oral pan-JAK inhibitor, 5-10 mg twice daily. Germline V gene data show CDR1 as SEHNR and CDR2 as FQNEAQ (reference sequence). The CDR3 totals 14 residues. With 5 bases removed from V and 1 base from J, the gap between germline ends came to 9 bases. cDNA prepared by RNA extraction and subsequent reverse transcription served as the template for sequencing. Here immunoSEQ multiplex PCR was the method, and the copy in TCRdb shows in-frame clones only, minus some. The table shows about 180,000 clones, with about 55% occurring only once. The sample consisted of CD8+ T cells sorted from blood, taken at week 24, from a patient treated with tofacitinib. The source is a human donor with alopecia areata. The chain employs TRBV7-9 and TRBJ1-5; unclear D gene. The CDR3: CASSPFRSNQPQHF. CDR3 bases: TGTGCCAGCAGCCCTTTTAGGAGCAATCAGCCCCAGCATTTT.